These 15 T cell receptor beta chains were sequenced from one sample in a study of blood T cell repertoires in COVID-19. Assay: immunoSEQ multiplex PCR; the TCRdb copy retains only in-frame clones and omits some. Of about 150,000 clones listed, approximately 73% are singletons. What was sequenced was peripheral blood. The receptors were gathered from a woman older than 75 with acute or convalescent COVID-19.

V and J are TRBV27 and TRBJ1-2, with 8 bases matching TRBD1. Germline V gene sequence: CDR1 MNHEY, CDR2 SMNVEV (reference sequence). The CDR3 spans 16 residues. V was clipped by 5 bases and J by 6 bases; unmatched bases: 14. CDR3 in DNA: TGTGCCAGCAGTCCGCCCTCTGGACAGGGTAAGAATGGCTACACCTTC. Protein sequence: CASSPPSGQGKNGYTF.

The table lists this clone with a few counts. V gene TRBV5-6 combines with J gene TRBJ2-3; the D is unclear. The CDR3 loop spans 14 amino acids. The germline V and J ends were trimmed by 0 bases and 0 bases, with 5 bases remaining between them. Per germline, CDR1 SGHDT and CDR2 YYEEEE. This CDR3 reads CASSLVYSTDTQYF. CDR3 coding DNA: TGTGCCAGCAGCTTGGTGTATAGCACAGATACGCAGTATTTT.

The CDR3 loop reads CASSIGSLAGVLDTQYF. The CDR3 DNA is TGTGCCAGCAGCATTGGCTCACTAGCGGGAGTACTAGATACGCAGTATTTT. The rearrangement uses TRBV7-2 and TRBJ2-3; TRBD2 matches 11 bases. This CDR3 comprises 17 residues. The germline V gene encodes CDR1 SGHTA and CDR2 FQGNSA. Trimming took 5 bases from V and 5 from J; bases not matched to a gene: 12.

J is TRBJ1-6 and V is TRBV5-1; D gene unclear. The V gene's germline CDR1 is SGHRS and CDR2 YFSETQ. V lost 0 bases and J 8 bases, leaving 12 bases between the germline ends. This CDR3 is built from 15 residues. CDR3 amino acids: CASSLGREGYSPLHF. CDR3 coding DNA: TGCGCCAGCAGCTTGGGGAGGGAGGGATATTCACCCCTCCACTTT.

The chain couples TRBV9 to TRBJ1-2, with TRBD1 identical over 7 bases. V trimming: 4 bases; J trimming: 0 bases; junction bases outside the gene matches: 12. The CDR3 spans 17 residues. Per the germline V gene, CDR1 is SGDLS and CDR2 is YYNGEE. The CDR3 is CASSSPRTGTANYGYTF. CDR3 in DNA: TGTGCCAGCAGCTCCCCCAGGACCGGGACAGCTAACTATGGCTACACCTTC.

This sequence joins TRBV27 and TRBJ2-7; D gene ambiguous. The V gene's germline CDR1 is MNHEY and CDR2 SMNVEV (reference sequence). V dropped 3 bases and J dropped 3 bases, with 3 bases sitting between them. The length of the CDR3 is 11 residues. CDR3 sequence: CASSFHYEQYF. The CDR3 DNA is TGTGCCAGCAGTTTCCACTACGAGCAGTACTTC.

V and J are TRBV30 and TRBJ2-1; maybe TRBD2 (6 bases). Trimming removed 5 bases from V and 1 base from J, with 12 bases in between. Germline assignment: CDR1 GTSNPN and CDR2 SVGIG (reference sequence). There are 14 residues in the CDR3. The CDR3 is CAWGGSGSYNEQFF. The CDR3 nucleotides are TGTGCCTGGGGGGGTAGCGGATCCTACAATGAGCAGTTCTTC.

The chain is built from TRBV27 and TRBJ1-1, with 10 bases fitting TRBD1. With V trimmed by 5 bases and J by 3 bases, 9 bases remained unmatched. The CDR3 length is 16 residues. Germline V gives CDR1 MNHEY, CDR2 SMNVEV (reference sequence). This chain's CDR3 is CASSLGQGEWDTEAFF. The CDR3 DNA reads TGTGCCAGCAGTCTAGGACAGGGGGAGTGGGACACTGAAGCTTTCTTT.

The chain recombines TRBV20-1 with TRBJ2-1, with D maybe TRBD1 (6 bases). With 3 bases removed from V and 8 bases from J, the gap between germline ends came to 11 bases. Germline V gene lookup returns CDR1 DFQATT and CDR2 SNEGSKA (reference sequence). The CDR3 is 12 residues long. CDR3 protein: CSASTGIDEQFF. The CDR3 DNA sequence: TGCAGTGCTAGTACAGGGATCGATGAGCAGTTCTTC.

V is TRBV5-5 and J is TRBJ2-2; possibly TRBD2 for D (5 bases). This CDR3 is 16 amino acids long. CDR1 SGHKS and CDR2 YYEKEE come from the germline V gene (reference sequence). Between the trimmed V and J ends, which lost 1 base and 4 bases, there was a span of 14 bases. CDR3 in amino acids: CASSLFRGTSTGELFF. In nucleotides, the CDR3 is TGTGCCAGCAGCTTGTTCCGGGGTACATCCACCGGGGAGCTGTTTTTT.

The rearrangement joins TRBV6-5 to TRBJ1-3, with D unclear. The CDR3 runs to 13 residues. Germline CDR1 is MNHEY and CDR2 is SVGAGI. Trimming pared 8 bases from V and 0 bases from J, leaving 8 bases between. CDR3 coding DNA: TGTGCCAGCCGACAACTCTCTGGAAACACCATATATTTT. Its translation: CASRQLSGNTIYF.

The chain links TRBV3-1 (or the pseudogene TRBV3-2) to TRBJ2-4; 9 nucleotides align to TRBD1. The CDR3 runs to 17 residues. Germline V gene sequence: CDR1 LGHDT, CDR2 YNNKEL (reference sequence). V lost 2 bases, J lost 7 bases, and 12 bases stayed unmatched. CDR3: CASSQPTKGQGWNIQYF. The DNA for the CDR3 is TGTGCCAGCAGCCAACCAACGAAAGGACAGGGGTGGAACATTCAGTACTTC.

The chain recombines TRBV3-1 (or the pseudogene TRBV3-2) with TRBJ1-4, with D perhaps matching TRBD1 (6 bases). V shed 1 base and J shed 3 bases, with 9 bases lying between them. CDR1 is LGHDT, CDR2 YNNKEL, per germline (reference sequence). The CDR3 length is 15 residues. The CDR3, as DNA: TGTGCCAGCAGCCAAGCGACAGGCTCTAATGAAAAACTGTTTTTT. Its translation is CASSQATGSNEKLFF.

J is TRBJ1-1 and V is TRBV6-5; tentative D call: TRBD1 (6 bases). The CDR3 runs to 14 residues. Germline V lookup: CDR1 MNHEY, CDR2 SVGAGI. V lost 6 bases and J lost 10, with 21 bases in between. DNA for the CDR3: TGTGCCAGCAGCTTCATCGGACAGAGGGAGGGAGCTTTCTTT. Protein product: CASSFIGQREGAFF.

In DNA, the CDR3 is TGTGCCAGCAGCTCGACAGGGTCACCCCTCCACTTT. Translation: CASSSTGSPLHF. The V gene is TRBV5-6, the J gene TRBJ1-6, with 7 nucleotides matching TRBD1. This CDR3 is built from 12 residues. V lost 3 bases to trimming and J lost 10 bases; unmatched junction nucleotides: 1. The germline gives CDR1 SGHDT, CDR2 YYEEEE.